The text below deals with one TCR beta chain. Its antigen is undetermined. The use of a sample-barcoded 5' primer and a J-beta primer mix characterized a second PCR of roughly 6 to 11 cycles. TCRdb used MiXCR to reprocess the 5' RACE reads, holding one entry per CDR3 protein. Among about 760,000 distinct CDR3 sequences listed, 25% were seen once. This sample was included in a study of blood T cells in healthy people across ages. Study-wide points: Diversity estimates drawn from one million T cells were deemed underestimates. Relative to aged donors, long-lived donors carried more naive CD4+ cells and displayed higher diversity.

V lost 7 bases to trimming and J lost 6 bases, with 9 bases between them. The CDR3 is 11 residues long. Germline V CDR1 and CDR2: SQVTM, ANQGSEA. The same sample was also used in a study of T cells of mothers and their children.

The material sequenced was blood. This receptor was obtained from a boy younger than 18 in good health. This chain joins TRBV29-1 and TRBJ2-2; a weak D match, TRBD2 (5 bases). Written as DNA, the CDR3 is TGCAGCGCCCGGGGTCCCGGGGAGCTGTTTTTT. Its translation is CSARGPGELFF.